This TCR beta chain comes out of a study of cytomegalovirus exposure and HLA in healthy donors. CDR3 length: 14 residues. Germline V gives CDR1 SEHNR, CDR2 FQNEAQ (reference sequence). The V and J ends lost 4 bases and 2 bases respectively, with 9 bases between them. The PCR ran on 60 Vbeta and 13 Jbeta primers. Some clones are missing from TCRdb's copy, which holds only in-frame ones; the method was immunoSEQ multiplex PCR. The sample lists some 190,000 clones; roughly 80% were seen once. The receptor was derived from a woman between 50 and 59 years old in good health and CMV-seronegative. Sequencing used PBMCs. The chain has TRBV7-9 and TRBJ2-4; D call uncertain. CDR3 region: CASSSGYPKNIQYF. As DNA, the CDR3 is TGTGCCAGCAGCTCCGGGTATCCCAAAAACATTCAGTACTTC.